Shown below are 31 T cell receptor beta chains from a single sample sequenced in a study of blood T cells in healthy people across ages. The authors ran a second PCR of 7 to 11 cycles using a sample-barcoded 5' primer and a J-beta primer mix. TCRdb re-called the 5' RACE reads with MiXCR, one entry per CDR3 protein. This sample has approximately 1,000,000 distinct CDR3 sequences; 35% to 55% occur once, and the top ten carry approximately 17%. What was sequenced was blood. These receptor sequences come from a woman aged 55-69 years in good health.

This clonotype was counted a single time. The chain recombines TRBV3-1 with TRBJ1-2; D uncertain. Deletions cut 1 base from V and 4 bases from J, with 7 bases between. The germline V gene has CDR1 LGHDT and CDR2 YNNKEL (reference sequence). This CDR3 has 13 residues. As DNA, the CDR3 is TGTGCCAGCAGCCAAGGGTACGGCTATGGCTACACCTTC. It specifies CASSQGYGYGYTF.

This chain uses TRBV29-1 with TRBJ1-2; TRBD1 matches at 9 bases. This CDR3 spans 12 amino acids. The V segment lost 4 bases and the J segment 5 bases; nucleotides outside the gene matches: 2. Per the germline V gene, CDR1 is SQVTM and CDR2 is ANQGSEA. The CDR3 reads CSVGDRAYGYTF. As DNA, the CDR3 is TGCAGCGTTGGGGACAGGGCATATGGCTACACCTTC.

The V gene is TRBV6-5, the J gene TRBJ2-1, with D possibly being TRBD1 (5 bases). Deletions cut 4 bases from V and 0 bases from J, with 13 bases between. CDR3 length: 16 residues. The germline CDR1 and CDR2 sequences are MNHEY and SVGAGI. As DNA, the CDR3 is TGTGCCAGCAGTTCCCCAGGACACCCCTCCTACAATGAGCAGTTCTTC. It encodes CASSSPGHPSYNEQFF.

V and J are TRBV5-6 and TRBJ2-1, with TRBD2 matching over 10 bases. Germline lookup yields CDR1 SGHDT and CDR2 YYEEEE. Unmatched junction bases numbered 13, after V lost 5 bases and J lost 8 bases. The CDR3 has 16 residues. The CDR3 spells CASRTWGAGGTYEQFF. CDR3 sequence (DNA): TGTGCCAGCAGAACTTGGGGAGCGGGAGGGACCTATGAGCAGTTCTTC.

This clonotype was observed a single time. CDR3 loop: CASRNSDTQYF. The CDR3 DNA is TGTGCCAGCAGAAACTCAGATACGCAGTATTTT. The V call is TRBV27, the J call TRBJ2-3; D not certain. The V and J ends lost 6 bases and 4 bases respectively, with 5 bases between them. Germline V lookup: CDR1 MNHEY, CDR2 SMNVEV (reference sequence). The CDR3 contains 11 residues.

The chain employs TRBV12-3 or TRBV12-4 and TRBJ2-1; tentative D call: TRBD2 (7 bases). Trimming took 5 bases from V and 8 from J, leaving 22 bases between them. The length of the CDR3 is 16 residues. The CDR3 region is CASSGWGGGLRYEQFF. The CDR3 bases are TGTGCCAGCAGTGGGTGGGGCGGGGGCCTACGTTATGAGCAGTTCTTC.

This clonotype was counted ten times or more. This chain links TRBV29-1 with TRBJ2-1; 7 nucleotides agree with TRBD2. This CDR3 is built from 10 residues. CDR1 SQVTM and CDR2 ANQGSEA come from the germline V gene. V trimming: 6 bases; J trimming: 8 bases; junction bases outside the gene matches: 1. CDR3 residues: CSVAGHEQFF. The CDR3 nucleotides are TGCAGCGTAGCGGGACATGAGCAGTTCTTC.

V is TRBV11-2 and J is TRBJ2-1; D is possibly TRBD2 (5 bases). CDR1 SGHAT and CDR2 FQNNGV come from the germline V gene. This CDR3 comprises 13 residues. Between the trimmed V and J ends, which lost 7 bases and 8 bases, there was a span of 15 bases. The CDR3 sequence is CASKPTTRDEQFF. CDR3 DNA: TGTGCCAGCAAACCGACTACTAGGGATGAGCAGTTCTTC. Filled out from reference TRBV11-2 and TRBJ2-1, the complete variable domain reads EAGVAQSPRYKIIEKRQSVAFWCNPISGHATLYWYQQILGQGPKLLIQFQNNGVVDDSQLPKDRFSAERLKGVDSTLKIQPAKLEDSAVYLCASKPTTRDEQFFGPGTRLTVL.

J is TRBJ2-7 and V is TRBV20-1; 12 nucleotides line up with TRBD2. The germline V gene encodes CDR1 DFQATT and CDR2 SNEGSKA (reference sequence). The CDR3 has 16 residues. V gave up 6 bases and J gave up 5 bases; unmatched junction bases: 14. The CDR3 nucleotides are TGCAGTGCCAGCCCCATCGCTAGCGGGAGGGCCCACGAGCAGTACTTC. It specifies CSASPIASGRAHEQYF.

This clonotype has just a few counts. This chain connects TRBV27 to TRBJ2-7; D is ambiguous. This CDR3 is built from 14 residues. The germline CDR1 and CDR2 sequences are MNHEY and SMNVEV (reference sequence). V gave up 2 bases and J gave up 6 bases, with 14 bases separating them. The chain's CDR3 is CASSLAGNNGEQYF. Here the CDR3 DNA reads TGTGCCAGCAGTTTAGCTGGGAATAATGGCGAGCAGTACTTC.

J is TRBJ2-5 and V is TRBV12-3 or TRBV12-4, with TRBD2 identical over 9 bases. The J call may be incorrect, as the DNA end agrees better with TRBJ2-7. This CDR3 comprises 16 residues. For the CDR3, the DNA is TGTGCCAGCAGTTTAAGATCCGGACTAGCGAAGTACGAGCAGTACTTC. It codes for CASSLRSGLAKYEQYF.

The chain employs TRBV9 and TRBJ1-2; the match to TRBD1 covers 7 bases. V lost 4 bases to trimming and J lost 10 bases; unmatched junction nucleotides: 13. The CDR3 sequence is 14 residues long. Germline V gene data show CDR1 as SGDLS and CDR2 as YYNGEE. CDR3 region: CASSHYTGAWDYTF. The CDR3 DNA reads TGTGCCAGCAGCCACTATACAGGGGCCTGGGACTACACCTTC. Drawing the rest from reference TRBV9 and TRBJ1-2, the complete variable domain is DSGVTQTPKHLITATGQRVTLRCSPRSGDLSVYWYQQSLDQGLQFLIQYYNGEERAKGNILERFSAQQFPDLHSELNLSSLELGDSALYFCASSHYTGAWDYTFGSGTRLTVV.

This clonotype came up a few times. V usage is TRBV20-1 and J usage is TRBJ2-2; 7 nucleotides line up with TRBD2. This CDR3 comprises 15 residues. V lost 1 base to trimming and J lost 3 bases; unmatched junction nucleotides: 5. Germline assignment: CDR1 DFQATT and CDR2 SNEGSKA (reference sequence). The CDR3 DNA reads as TGCAGTGCTAGAGTTAAGCGGGACTACACCGGGGAGCTGTTTTTT. Its protein is CSARVKRDYTGELFF.

This chain uses TRBV5-1 with TRBJ1-6; no reliable D call. The CDR3 contains 16 residues. The germline V and J ends were trimmed by 0 bases and 12 bases, with 19 bases remaining between them. The V gene's germline CDR1 is SGHRS and CDR2 YFSETQ. The CDR3: CASSLAGSPVLGPLHF. As DNA, the CDR3 is TGCGCCAGCAGCTTGGCCGGGAGTCCAGTGTTAGGACCCCTCCACTTT.

This clonotype was counted only a few times. The J gene is TRBJ2-4, the V gene TRBV7-8, with 9 bases lining up with TRBD1. Germline CDR1 reads SGHVS; CDR2 reads FQNEAQ. This CDR3 region has 17 residues. With 5 bases clipped from V and 13 bases from J, the junction kept 21 bases outside the gene matches. CDR3 loop: CASSRPGQGSRAREQYF. In DNA form, the CDR3 reads TGTGCCAGCAGCCGACCCGGACAGGGGAGTAGGGCGAGAGAGCAGTACTTC.

The J gene is TRBJ2-7, the V gene TRBV2; TRBD1 is a possible D gene (6 bases). The CDR3 runs 16 residues. The ends were cut back, 3 bases at V and 0 bases at J, with 15 bases in the middle. CDR1 and CDR2 from the germline V gene are SNHLY and FYNNEI. The CDR3 DNA reads as TGTGCCAGCAGTGATTTGAGGGACACACGCTCCTACGAGCAGTACTTC. Amino acid sequence: CASSDLRDTRSYEQYF.

This clonotype was observed once. The chain recombines TRBV20-1 with TRBJ2-2; weak D call: TRBD1 (7 bases). V lost 5 bases and J lost 2, with 15 bases in between. Germline CDR1 reads DFQATT; CDR2 reads SNEGSKA (reference sequence). The CDR3 sequence is 15 residues long. The CDR3: CSALGQGGNTGELFF. The CDR3 DNA is TGCAGTGCTCTCGGGCAGGGGGGCAACACCGGGGAGCTGTTTTTT.

This clonotype was seen a few times. The chain recombines TRBV5-6 with TRBJ2-5, with D possibly TRBD1 on 5 matching bases. Germline CDR1 SGHDT, CDR2 YYEEEE. Between the trimmed V and J ends, which lost 6 bases and 3 bases, there was a span of 9 bases. There are 12 residues in the CDR3. The CDR3 here is CASTRQKETQYF. The DNA for the CDR3 is TGTGCCAGCACCCGACAGAAAGAGACCCAGTACTTC.

This clonotype was recorded a few times. A much more abundant neighbour one base away suggests this may be a read error. This rearrangement joins TRBV27 to TRBJ1-2; TRBD1 might be the D (6 bases). This CDR3 has 13 amino acids. CDR1 is MNHEY and CDR2 is SMNVEV in the germline V gene (reference sequence). The chain's CDR3 is CAGRRGGNYGYTF. CDR3 DNA: TGTGCCGGCAGGAGAGGGGGGAACTATGGCTACACCTTC.

The chain is built from TRBV20-1 and TRBJ2-5, with a tentative D call TRBD2 (6 bases). This CDR3 has 14 residues. V was shortened by 0 bases and J by 7 bases, with 15 bases between the two germline ends. Per germline, CDR1 DFQATT and CDR2 SNEGSKA (reference sequence). The CDR3 bases are TGCAGTGCTAGAGATGAGCGGGTGGGACGGACCCAGTACTTC. Amino acids: CSARDERVGRTQYF.

This clonotype was seen many times. The rearrangement uses TRBV20-1 and TRBJ2-4; weak D call: TRBD2 (5 bases). The CDR3 runs 15 residues. Germline CDR1 DFQATT, CDR2 SNEGSKA (reference sequence). Trimming stripped 1 base from V and 1 base from J, with 11 bases between. CDR3 region: CSARVVGVAKNIQYF. The CDR3 DNA follows: TGCAGTGCTAGAGTGGTGGGAGTGGCCAAAAACATTCAGTACTTC.

About this clonotype: This clone may be a read error of a much larger clone one base away. The chain carries TRBV5-1 and TRBJ2-5, with 8 bases matching TRBD2. V dropped 5 bases and J dropped 11; count of bases not matched to a gene: 17. The V gene's germline CDR1 is SGHRS and CDR2 YFSETQ. This CDR3 has 15 amino acids. CDR3 sequence: CASRALLAGYNEQYF. The CDR3 DNA sequence: TGCGCCAGCAGGGCCCTTCTAGCGGGTTACAATGAGCAGTACTTC.

This clonotype turned up a few times. The chain joins TRBV7-9 to TRBJ2-7; D ambiguous. TRBJ2-5 matches the DNA end more closely, so the J call is doubtful. CDR3 length: 13 residues. Germline V gives CDR1 SEHNR, CDR2 FQNEAQ (reference sequence). The CDR3 is CASSVLEKGTQYF. In DNA form, the CDR3 reads TGTGCCAGCAGCGTACTTGAAAAGGGGACCCAGTACTTC.

The CDR3 region is CASTKLAGAGTDTQYF. CDR3 DNA sequence: TGTGCCAGCACCAAACTAGCGGGAGCGGGCACAGATACGCAGTATTTT. This rearrangement joins TRBV28 to TRBJ2-3; TRBD2 aligns across 11 bases. This CDR3 has 16 residues. With V trimmed by 7 bases and J by 1 base, 7 bases remained unmatched. Germline V CDR1 and CDR2: MDHEN, SYDVKM.

This clonotype has only a few counts. The chain recombines TRBV6-5 with TRBJ2-1, with TRBD1 as a possible D gene (6 bases). Germline V gene lookup returns CDR1 MNHEY and CDR2 SVGAGI. This CDR3 has 15 residues. Trimming stripped 6 bases from V and 6 bases from J, with 18 bases between. The CDR3: CASSKTGPHLNEQFF. The CDR3, as DNA: TGTGCCAGCAGCAAGACAGGCCCACACCTCAATGAGCAGTTCTTC.

This clonotype has only a few counts. The chain uses TRBV6-2 or TRBV6-3 and TRBJ2-3, with 7 bases matching TRBD2. The V gene end was trimmed by 2 bases and the J gene end by 1 base; junction bases not matched to a gene: 3. CDR1 is MNHEY and CDR2 is SVGEGT in the germline V gene. The CDR3 sequence is 15 residues long. The chain's CDR3 is CASSYVLAGTDTQYF. The CDR3 nucleotides read TGTGCCAGCAGTTACGTGCTAGCGGGCACAGATACGCAGTATTTT.

Note on this clonotype: A clone one base away is much larger, so this may be a read error. This chain connects TRBV28 to TRBJ2-7; a weak D match, TRBD2 (5 bases). This CDR3 has 15 residues. Trimming removed 6 bases from V and 6 bases from J, with 21 bases in between. CDR1 and CDR2 (germline): MDHEN, SYDVKM. CDR3: CASSDPPAWRPEQYF. DNA of the CDR3: TGTGCCAGCAGCGACCCTCCAGCCTGGAGGCCCGAGCAGTACTTC. Based on the CDR3 plus reference TRBV28 and TRBJ2-7, the full variable domain is DVKVTQSSRYLVKRTGEKVFLECVQDMDHENMFWYRQDPGLGLRLIYFSYDVKMKEKGDIPEGYSVSREKKERFSLILESASTNQTSMYLCASSDPPAWRPEQYFGPGTRLTVT.

The genes are TRBV28 and TRBJ2-7; D call uncertain. The germline V gene has CDR1 MDHEN and CDR2 SYDVKM. V lost 5 bases to trimming and J lost 2 bases, with 16 bases between them. This CDR3 region has 15 residues. CDR3 sequence reads: CASSPPRLSPYEQYF. CDR3 nucleotides: TGTGCCAGCAGTCCCCCCCGACTCTCTCCCTACGAGCAGTACTTC.

The V gene is TRBV6-2 or TRBV6-3, the J gene TRBJ2-1; 15 nucleotides line up with TRBD2. Germline V lookup: CDR1 MNHEY, CDR2 SVGEGT. This CDR3 contains 16 residues. The J segment lost 5 bases and the V segment lost 6 bases, leaving 5 bases of the junction unmatched. CDR3 loop: CASSPWTSGRDNEQFF. The CDR3 DNA reads as TGTGCCAGCAGCCCCTGGACTAGCGGGAGGGACAATGAGCAGTTCTTC.

V usage is TRBV9 and J usage is TRBJ2-7; tentatively, D is TRBD1 or TRBD2 (5 bases each). CDR1 and CDR2 (germline): SGDLS, YYNGEE. The V and J ends lost 5 bases and 3 bases respectively, with 18 bases between them. The CDR3 has 15 amino acids. The CDR3 DNA sequence: TGTGCCAGCAGGGCTCCCGGGACGGCCGTCTACGAGCAGTACTTC. Translating it yields CASRAPGTAVYEQYF. Full variable domain (missing parts from reference TRBV9 and TRBJ2-7): DSGVTQTPKHLITATGQRVTLRCSPRSGDLSVYWYQQSLDQGLQFLIQYYNGEERAKGNILERFSAQQFPDLHSELNLSSLELGDSALYFCASRAPGTAVYEQYFGPGTRLTVT.

This chain links TRBV27 with TRBJ2-5; D perhaps matches TRBD2 (6 bases). The germline V gene encodes CDR1 MNHEY and CDR2 SMNVEV (reference sequence). This CDR3 has 15 residues. Trimming left V 1 base short and J 2 bases short, with 11 bases between. For the CDR3, the DNA is TGTGCCAGCAGTTTATTGGGGACTTTACAAGAGACCCAGTACTTC. Its protein is CASSLLGTLQETQYF.